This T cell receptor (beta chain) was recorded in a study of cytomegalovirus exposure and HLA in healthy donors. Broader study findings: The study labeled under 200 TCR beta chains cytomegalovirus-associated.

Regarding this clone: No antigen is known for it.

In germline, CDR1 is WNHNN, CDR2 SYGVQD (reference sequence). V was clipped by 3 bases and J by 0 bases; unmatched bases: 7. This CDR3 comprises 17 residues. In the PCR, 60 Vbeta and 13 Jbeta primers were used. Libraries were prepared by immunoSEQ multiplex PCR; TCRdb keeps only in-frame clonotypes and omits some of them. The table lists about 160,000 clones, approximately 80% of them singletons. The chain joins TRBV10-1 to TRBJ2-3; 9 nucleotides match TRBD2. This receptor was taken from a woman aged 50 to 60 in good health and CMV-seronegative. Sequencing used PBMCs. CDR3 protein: CASSEGAGGPSTDTQYF. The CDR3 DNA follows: TGCGCCAGCAGTGAAGGAGCGGGGGGACCTAGCACAGATACGCAGTATTTT.